These T cell receptor beta chains were read from a single sample in a study of vaccination effects on CD4 cells after COVID-19. Clones were sequenced by immunoSEQ multiplex PCR, and TCRdb holds only the in-frame ones, with some missing. Of tens of thousands of clones in the sample, about two thirds are singletons; the top ten hold roughly 7.7%. The antigens these receptors bind are not known. Here the sequenced sample was CD4+ T cells from PBMCs cultured without peptide, taken after COVID-19 vaccination. These receptor sequences come from a human donor who received a COVID-19 vaccine. Both conserved end residues are part of each CDR3. D genes are given only for firm matches. For some rows the clone size is stated as once, few or many, or as a class when expanded; others skip it.

cdr3_nt cdr3_aa d_call j_call v_call clone_size
TGTGCCAGCAGTAGACAGGGAGATGCCTCCGAGCAGTACTTC CASSRQGDASEQYF TRBD1 TRBJ2-7 TRBV6-5 few
TGTGCCAGCTCACCACGGTCACAGGGTTCGGGGGGTGAGCAGTTCTTC CASSPRSQGSGGEQFF NA TRBJ2-1 TRBV18 NA
TGTGCCAGCAGGACCAGCACAGATACGCAGTATTTT CASRTSTDTQYF NA TRBJ2-3 TRBV2 NA
TGTGCCAGCAGCCATGGAAGCTCCTACAATGAGCAGTTCTTC CASSHGSSYNEQFF NA TRBJ2-1 TRBV14 few
TGTGCCAGCAGCCAAGACCGTCTAGCGGGGGGGAGCACAGATACGCAGTATTTT CASSQDRLAGGSTDTQYF TRBD2 TRBJ2-3 TRBV4-2 NA
TGTGCCAGCAGCTTACGAGGGGTAAAGGGCTACGAGCAGTACTTC CASSLRGVKGYEQYF NA TRBJ2-7 TRBV13 NA
TGTGCCAGCCGGGTTAGCGAGAGCACAGATACGCAGTATTTT CASRVSESTDTQYF NA TRBJ2-3 TRBV6-4 NA
TGTGCCAGCTCACCACAGGGGGCGCCCAATGAGCAGTTCTTC CASSPQGAPNEQFF TRBD1 TRBJ2-1 TRBV18 NA
TGTGCCAGCAGCAAAGTGTCCCGACGGGACTATGGCTACACCTTC CASSKVSRRDYGYTF NA TRBJ1-2 TRBV21-1 NA
TGTGCCAGCAGTTACTCGATATCGAACACCGGGGAGCTGTTTTTT CASSYSISNTGELFF NA TRBJ2-2 TRBV6-6 NA
TGTGCCAGCAGCAACAGGGGGAATAGCAATCAGCCCCAGCATTTT CASSNRGNSNQPQHF NA TRBJ1-5 TRBV21-1 NA
TGTGCCAGCAGTACCACAGGGAACGATGAAGCTTTCTTT CASSTTGNDEAFF NA TRBJ1-1 TRBV6-5 NA
TGCAGCGTGATGATAGGCTATGGGAGCAATCAGCCCCAGCATTTT CSVMIGYGSNQPQHF NA TRBJ1-5 TRBV29-1 NA
TGCGCCAGCAGTCGGACTAGCGGAGAGACCCAGTACTTC CASSRTSGETQYF TRBD2 TRBJ2-5 TRBV5-1 NA
TGTGCCAGCTCACCGCAGGGAATCATCACTGAAGCTTTCTTT CASSPQGIITEAFF NA TRBJ1-1 TRBV18 once
TGTGCCAGCAGCTTAGATCTGGAGACGGCGAACACCGGGGAGCTGTTTTTT CASSLDLETANTGELFF NA TRBJ2-2 TRBV11-2 NA
TGTGCCATCAGCACCAACCTCGACCCACTCAATGAGCAGTTCTTC CAISTNLDPLNEQFF NA TRBJ2-1 TRBV10-3 NA